Listed here are 29 T cell receptor beta chains from one sample, sequenced in a study of blood T cell repertoires in COVID-19. Measured with immunoSEQ multiplex PCR; TCRdb has only the in-frame clones, and not every one. The table lists a few hundred thousand clones, 89% of them singletons. The sample consisted of peripheral blood. The receptors originated from a woman aged 30 to 39 with COVID-19, enrolled during active disease.

The V call is TRBV7-9, the J call TRBJ2-1, with TRBD1 matching over 9 bases. CDR1 and CDR2 from the germline V gene are SEHNR and FQNEAQ (reference sequence). This CDR3 region has 15 residues. J was trimmed by 8 bases and V by 2 bases; bases with no gene match: 7. The CDR3 loop is CASSLTGQGSDEQFF. As DNA, the CDR3 is TGTGCCAGCAGCTTAACGGGACAGGGTAGCGATGAGCAGTTCTTC.

V and J are TRBV11-2 and TRBJ1-6, with unresolved D. This CDR3 is 13 amino acids long. CDR1 is SGHAT and CDR2 is FQNNGV in the germline V gene. Trimming stripped 5 bases from V and 7 bases from J, with 9 bases between. As DNA, the CDR3 is TGTGCCAGCAGCGGAGGCGTGAATTCACCCCTCCACTTT. Translating gives CASSGGVNSPLHF.

This clone came up a few times. The chain uses TRBV12-3 or TRBV12-4 and TRBJ1-1; D is unclear. Trimming pared 3 bases from V and 6 bases from J, leaving 5 bases between. The CDR3 is made up of 11 amino acids. The CDR3 DNA follows: TGTGCCAGCAGTTTTCAGGCTGAAGCTTTCTTT. As protein: CASSFQAEAFF.

A remark on this clone: This sample also contains other DNA sequences that code for the same CDR3. This chain connects TRBV6-2 or TRBV6-3 to TRBJ1-1, with no clear D. This CDR3 has 13 residues. Looked up from germline, CDR1 is MNHEY and CDR2 is SVGEGT. Trimming took 4 bases from V and 1 from J, leaving 7 bases between them. The CDR3 sequence: CASSSTKNTEAFF. Here the CDR3 DNA reads TGTGCCAGCAGTTCGACAAAGAACACTGAAGCTTTCTTT.

The V call is TRBV7-6, the J call TRBJ2-5; D remains ambiguous. With 5 bases removed from V and 5 bases from J, the gap between germline ends came to 18 bases. Germline-derived CDR1 and CDR2 are SGHVS and FNYEAQ. The CDR3 sequence is 15 residues long. The CDR3 region is CASSQYYREEETQYF. The CDR3 DNA follows: TGTGCCAGCAGCCAATACTACCGCGAGGAGGAGACCCAGTACTTC.

V usage is TRBV23-1 and J usage is TRBJ2-4; weak D call: TRBD2 (7 bases). TRBV23-1 is an open reading frame, and its role is uncertain. CDR3 length: 17 residues. Trimming stripped 4 bases from V and 1 base from J, with 17 bases between. The CDR3 protein is CASSPKGGLPAKNIQYF. In DNA, the CDR3 is TGCGCCAGCAGTCCAAAGGGGGGGCTCCCGGCCAAAAACATTCAGTACTTC.

The V gene is TRBV27, the J gene TRBJ1-2, with D tentatively TRBD1 (5 bases). Trimming pared 5 bases from V and 7 bases from J, leaving 14 bases between. In germline, CDR1 is MNHEY, CDR2 SMNVEV (reference sequence). The CDR3 contains 13 residues. Here the CDR3 DNA reads TGTGCCAGCAGTCTAAATAGGGGTTTTGGCTACACCTTC. Translated: CASSLNRGFGYTF.

The rearrangement links TRBV4-3 to TRBJ2-3, with D possibly matching TRBD1 (5 bases). CDR1 and CDR2 (germline): LGHNA, YSLEER. V was clipped by 4 bases and J by 2 bases, with 13 bases between them. The CDR3 consists of 15 residues. DNA of the CDR3: TGCGCCAGCAGCCCCAACAGGCCTTACACAGATACGCAGTATTTT. Amino acids: CASSPNRPYTDTQYF.

This chain uses TRBV5-8 with TRBJ2-7; D gene unclear. The V and J ends lost 0 bases and 2 bases respectively, with 9 bases between them. The CDR3 is 14 amino acids. The germline V gene has CDR1 SGHTS and CDR2 YDEGEE. The CDR3 sequence is CASSLAHSAYEQYF. The CDR3 DNA sequence: TGTGCCAGCAGCTTGGCCCACAGTGCCTACGAGCAGTACTTC. Variable domain in full (rest from reference TRBV5-8 and TRBJ2-7): EAGVTQSPTHLIKTRGQQATLRCSPISGHTSVYWYQQALGLGLQFLLWYDEGEERNRGNFPPRFSGRQFPNYSSELNVNALELEDSALYLCASSLAHSAYEQYFGPGTRLTVT.

The chain uses TRBV10-3 and TRBJ1-6; no clear D. The CDR3 contains 18 residues. The germline V gene encodes CDR1 ENHRY and CDR2 SYGVKD. V gave up 5 bases and J gave up 0 bases, with 17 bases separating them. CDR3 coding DNA: TGTGCCATCAGTTCTCAGAGGCCGGAAAGCTCCTATAATTCACCCCTCCACTTT. Its protein product is CAISSQRPESSYNSPLHF.

The chain joins TRBV11-2 to TRBJ2-1, with D hard to call. The CDR3 contains 13 residues. Trimming took 1 base from V and 9 from J, leaving 10 bases between them. The V gene's germline CDR1 is SGHAT and CDR2 FQNNGV. The CDR3 sequence is CASSLVNSGEQFF. CDR3 bases: TGTGCCAGCAGCTTAGTAAACTCCGGTGAGCAGTTCTTC.

This chain uses TRBV30 with TRBJ2-3, with 16 positions matching TRBD2. The germline V gene has CDR1 GTSNPN and CDR2 SVGIG (reference sequence). V gave up 1 base and J gave up 6 bases; unmatched junction bases: 4. The CDR3 has 16 amino acids. Written as DNA, the CDR3 is TGTGCCTGGAGTGCGGGACTAGCGGGAGGGCCTGATACGCAGTATTTT. Its protein product is CAWSAGLAGGPDTQYF. Full variable domain (remainder filled in from reference TRBV30 and TRBJ2-3): SQTIHQWPATLVQPVGSPLSLECTVEGTSNPNLYWYRQAAGRGLQLLFYSVGIGQISSEVPQNLSASRPQDRQFILSSKKLLLSDSGFYLCAWSAGLAGGPDTQYFGPGTRLTVL.

The rearrangement uses TRBV14 and TRBJ1-1; 8 bases map to TRBD1. Germline V gene data show CDR1 as SGHDN and CDR2 as FVKESK. The V and J ends lost 4 bases and 0 bases, in that order; junction bases with no gene match: 4. This CDR3 spans 15 amino acids. CDR3 residues: CASSPRDRMNTEAFF. CDR3 nucleotides: TGTGCCAGCAGCCCCCGGGACAGGATGAACACTGAAGCTTTCTTT.

The chain joins TRBV3-1 (or the pseudogene TRBV3-2) to TRBJ2-1; D possibly corresponds to TRBD2 (6 bases). The CDR3 sequence is 17 residues long. Germline values: CDR1 LGHDT, CDR2 YNNKEL (reference sequence). The V end lost 1 base, the J end lost 8 bases, and 21 bases lay between the germline ends. CDR3 coding DNA: TGTGCCAGCAGCCAAGTATTTTTCGGGGGAAAGGCCGATGAGCAGTTCTTC. Amino acid sequence: CASSQVFFGGKADEQFF.

The chain links TRBV7-8 to TRBJ1-3; D is undetermined. The CDR3 spans 16 residues. Germline lookup yields CDR1 SGHVS and CDR2 FQNEAQ. Trimming shortened V by 1 base and J by 1 base, and 11 bases separated the two germline ends. CDR3 DNA: TGTGCCAGCAGCTTAGTCTTCCGGGGATCTGGAAACACCATATATTTT. The encoded protein is CASSLVFRGSGNTIYF.

The J gene is TRBJ2-3, the V gene TRBV5-8; the D is unclear. Germline CDR1 is SGHTS and CDR2 is YDEGEE. Trimming took 0 bases from V and 6 from J, leaving 11 bases between them. The CDR3 length is 14 residues. The CDR3 region is CASSLAGFVDTQYF. Here the CDR3 DNA reads TGTGCCAGCAGCTTGGCAGGTTTTGTGGATACGCAGTATTTT.

V is TRBV19 and J is TRBJ2-3, with 10 bases fitting TRBD2. This CDR3 is 16 amino acids long. Looked up from germline, CDR1 is LNHDA and CDR2 is SQIVND (reference sequence). V shed 1 base, J shed 4 bases, and the junction held 5 bases outside the gene matches. CDR3 sequence reads: CASSIAGTSGADTQYF. In DNA, the CDR3 is TGTGCCAGTAGTATAGCGGGAACTAGCGGGGCAGATACGCAGTATTTT. Looking up the rest from reference TRBV19 and TRBJ2-3 gives the full variable domain: DGGITQSPKYLFRKEGQNVTLSCEQNLNHDAMYWYRQDPGQGLRLIYYSQIVNDFQKGDIAEGYSVSREKKESFPLTVTSAQKNPTAFYLCASSIAGTSGADTQYFGPGTRLTVL.

The chain uses TRBV6-5 and TRBJ1-4; no firm D call. This CDR3 has 13 amino acids. V was cut by 7 bases and J by 4 bases, with 10 bases left in between. Germline V lookup: CDR1 MNHEY, CDR2 SVGAGI. The CDR3: CASKGEVNEKLFF. CDR3 nucleotide sequence: TGTGCCAGCAAGGGAGAGGTTAATGAAAAACTGTTTTTT.

A single count supports this clone. The gene calls are TRBV28 and TRBJ2-2, with 8 bases identical to TRBD1. The trim removed 4 bases at V and 0 bases at J, leaving 1 base unmatched. The germline gives CDR1 MDHEN, CDR2 SYDVKM. The CDR3 loop spans 15 amino acids. CDR3 sequence (DNA): TGTGCCAGCAGTTCAGGGGGCGCGAACACCGGGGAGCTGTTTTTT. The encoded protein is CASSSGGANTGELFF.

The chain uses TRBV6-6 and TRBJ1-2; D not resolved. This CDR3 comprises 14 residues. Germline V gene data show CDR1 as MNHNY and CDR2 as SVGAGI (reference sequence). V was trimmed by 2 bases and J by 6 bases, leaving 13 bases between them. CDR3 region: CASSYPPGRDGYTF. The CDR3 DNA sequence: TGTGCCAGCAGTTACCCCCCCGGGAGGGATGGCTACACCTTC.

This clone was picked up one time. The rearrangement links TRBV5-1 to TRBJ2-1, with TRBD2 matching 7 bases. The CDR3 is made up of 13 amino acids. Germline trimming cut 4 bases from V and 10 bases from J; bases unmatched to any gene: 8. The germline V gene has CDR1 SGHRS and CDR2 YFSETQ. The CDR3 nucleotides read TGCGCCAGCAGCCAGATCGGTAGCGGGGAGCAGTTCTTC. It translates to CASSQIGSGEQFF.

Of note for this clone: Other DNA sequences of this sample code for an identical CDR3. CDR3: CASSQEGGVTDTQYF. Written as DNA, the CDR3 is TGTGCCAGCAGCCAAGAGGGGGGGGTCACAGATACGCAGTATTTT. This chain joins TRBV3-1 (or the pseudogene TRBV3-2) and TRBJ2-3, with TRBD2 identical over 7 bases. Germline CDR1 LGHDT, CDR2 YNNKEL (reference sequence). The CDR3 consists of 15 residues. The V gene end was trimmed by 0 bases and the J gene end by 2 bases; junction bases not matched to a gene: 2.

The chain couples TRBV6-5 to TRBJ2-5; weak D call: TRBD2 (6 bases). The CDR3 has 16 residues. Germline CDR1 is MNHEY and CDR2 is SVGAGI. Trimming shortened V by 2 bases and J by 0 bases, and 13 bases separated the two germline ends. CDR3 coding DNA: TGTGCCAGCAGTTACCGGGGGAGCGGGTACCAAGAGACCCAGTACTTC. This codes for CASSYRGSGYQETQYF.

This chain uses TRBV2 with TRBJ2-5; D remains ambiguous. The CDR3 spans 12 residues. Germline V CDR1 and CDR2: SNHLY, FYNNEI. V gave up 5 bases and J gave up 5 bases, with 9 bases separating them. CDR3 coding DNA: TGTGCCAGCAGTTTTCCCAGGGAGACCCAGTACTTC. It translates to CASSFPRETQYF.

The chain recombines TRBV5-6 with TRBJ2-1; maybe TRBD2 (5 bases). The CDR3 contains 11 residues. CDR1 and CDR2 from the germline V gene are SGHDT and YYEEEE. Trimming removed 2 bases at V and 12 bases at J, with 9 bases between. CDR3 coding DNA: TGTGCCAGCAGCTTAGGAGGTGGGCAGTTCTTC. Its protein product is CASSLGGGQFF.

This chain links TRBV20-1 with TRBJ2-1; 9 nucleotides agree with TRBD2. The CDR3 is made up of 15 amino acids. The V segment lost 3 bases and the J segment 7 bases; nucleotides outside the gene matches: 10. Germline V gives CDR1 DFQATT, CDR2 SNEGSKA (reference sequence). CDR3 residues: CSASLSGGRVNEQFF. For the CDR3, the DNA is TGCAGTGCTAGTCTGAGCGGGGGGCGGGTTAATGAGCAGTTCTTC.

V and J are TRBV7-9 and TRBJ2-3; 7 bases line up with TRBD2. With 3 bases clipped from V and 4 bases from J, the junction kept 16 bases outside the gene matches. The germline gives CDR1 SEHNR, CDR2 FQNEAQ (reference sequence). The CDR3 covers 18 residues. The DNA for the CDR3 is TGTGCCAGCAGCTTGCGACTGACAACTAGCGCCGGGGCAGATACGCAGTATTTT. Protein product: CASSLRLTTSAGADTQYF.

The V call is TRBV25-1, the J call TRBJ1-6; D remains unclear. V was pared by 3 bases and J by 5 bases, with 8 bases between. The CDR3 covers 14 residues. Germline lookup yields CDR1 MGHDK and CDR2 SYGVNS. CDR3: CASSELWHNSPLHF. Written as DNA, the CDR3 is TGTGCCAGCAGTGAGTTGTGGCATAATTCACCCCTCCACTTT.

The chain couples TRBV11-2 to TRBJ2-7, with TRBD2 as a possible D gene (7 bases). The ends were cut back, 1 base at V and 3 bases at J, with 16 bases in the middle. Per the germline V gene, CDR1 is SGHAT and CDR2 is FQNNGV. There are 16 residues in the CDR3. Here the CDR3 reads CASSLVPSRGLYEQYV. Here the CDR3 DNA reads TGTGCCAGCAGCTTAGTCCCCTCGCGGGGGCTCTACGAGCAGTACGTC.